Below, one T cell receptor beta chain is given with its context. A read error may account for a junction end that differs from germline. Together with a sample-barcoded 5' primer, a J-beta primer mix was included in a second PCR lasting roughly 7 to 11 cycles. MiXCR, applied by TCRdb to the 5' RACE reads, yields one record per CDR3 protein. This table holds fewer than 700,000 distinct CDR3 sequences, more than 45% found once. This record comes from a study of blood T cells in healthy people across ages. The CDR3 has 13 residues. The germline V gene has CDR1 SGHTA and CDR2 FQGNSA. The rearrangement joins TRBV7-2 to TRBJ2-1, with no clear D. The sequence came from a man older than 75 in good health. Sample: blood. CDR3 region: CAGSLPTMNEQFF. The CDR3 DNA reads TGTGCCGGCAGCTTGCCTACAATGAATGAGCAGTTCTTC. The full variable domain, in which reference TRBV7-2 and TRBJ2-1 provide the parts outside the CDR3, is GAGVSQSPSNKVTEKGKDVELRCDPISGHTALYWYRQSLGQGLEFLIYFQGNSAPDKSGLPSDRFSAERTGGSVSTLTIQRTQQEDSAVYLCAGSLPTMNEQFFGPGTRLTVL.